Below, 8 T cell receptor beta chains from the same sample are listed, as sequenced in a study of blood T cell repertoires in COVID-19. TCRdb's table, derived via immunoSEQ multiplex PCR, lists solely in-frame clones and lacks some. The table has under 95,000 clones, 82% seen once. Material for sequencing was peripheral blood. The receptors originated from a woman aged 80 or over with acute or convalescent COVID-19.

The gene calls are TRBV28 and TRBJ1-3, with D tentatively TRBD1 (6 bases). The CDR3 sequence is 16 residues long. V lost 5 bases and J lost 3, with 17 bases in between. Germline values: CDR1 MDHEN, CDR2 SYDVKM. The CDR3 is CASSPNSDRFGNTIYF. In nucleotides, the CDR3 is TGTGCCAGCAGTCCCAACTCCGACAGGTTTGGAAACACCATATATTTT.

This chain links TRBV9 with TRBJ2-5, with D tentatively TRBD2 (6 bases). V dropped 3 bases and J dropped 2 bases, with 11 bases sitting between them. Germline V lookup: CDR1 SGDLS, CDR2 YYNGEE. There are 14 residues in the CDR3. This CDR3 is CASSAAGLQETQYF. DNA for the CDR3: TGTGCCAGCAGCGCAGCGGGCCTACAAGAGACCCAGTACTTC. Filled out from reference TRBV9 and TRBJ2-5, the complete variable domain reads DSGVTQTPKHLITATGQRVTLRCSPRSGDLSVYWYQQSLDQGLQFLIQYYNGEERAKGNILERFSAQQFPDLHSELNLSSLELGDSALYFCASSAAGLQETQYFGPGTRLLVL.

This clone has more than one count but fewer than ten. This chain links TRBV7-9 with TRBJ2-3; 9 nucleotides agree with TRBD1. The CDR3 covers 16 residues. The V and J ends lost 5 bases and 0 bases, in that order; junction bases with no gene match: 6. Per germline, CDR1 SEHNR and CDR2 FQNEAQ (reference sequence). The CDR3 DNA is TGTGCCAGCAGCCTCGGGACAGGGATGAGCACAGATACGCAGTATTTT. It yields the protein CASSLGTGMSTDTQYF.

The chain joins TRBV19 to TRBJ2-3; TRBD2 matches at 8 bases. The germline V gene encodes CDR1 LNHDA and CDR2 SQIVND (reference sequence). The J segment lost 2 bases and the V segment lost 4 bases, leaving 5 bases of the junction unmatched. This CDR3 comprises 15 residues. The CDR3 protein is CASSKRLAFTDTQYF. For the CDR3, the DNA is TGTGCCAGTAGTAAGAGACTAGCGTTCACAGATACGCAGTATTTT.

The rearrangement links TRBV19 to TRBJ2-2; D uncertain. There are 13 residues in the CDR3. Germline CDR1 is LNHDA and CDR2 is SQIVND (reference sequence). V was cut by 4 bases and J by 5 bases, with 8 bases left in between. The CDR3 region is CASSSTMTGELFF. CDR3 nucleotides: TGTGCCAGTAGTAGCACTATGACCGGGGAGCTGTTTTTT.

This sequence joins TRBV7-8 and TRBJ1-1; 9 positions agree with TRBD1. CDR3 length: 14 residues. With V trimmed by 6 bases and J by 0 bases, 2 bases remained unmatched. Per the germline V gene, CDR1 is SGHVS and CDR2 is FQNEAQ. The CDR3 nucleotides are TGTGCCAGCAGGCGGACAGGGGTGAACACTGAAGCTTTCTTT. It specifies CASRRTGVNTEAFF.

This clone was recorded only once. This chain uses TRBV24-1 with TRBJ1-5; 7 nucleotides align to TRBD1. This CDR3 comprises 16 residues. Germline-derived CDR1 and CDR2 are KGHDR and SFDVKD. J was trimmed by 3 bases and V by 4 bases; bases with no gene match: 8. CDR3 loop: CATSDPGTANNQPQHF. In DNA, the CDR3 is TGTGCCACCAGTGACCCTGGGACAGCGAACAATCAGCCCCAGCATTTT.

This sequence joins TRBV3-1 (or the pseudogene TRBV3-2) and TRBJ2-7; TRBD2 matches at 8 bases. J was trimmed by 1 base and V by 5 bases; bases with no gene match: 4. Germline values: CDR1 LGHDT, CDR2 YNNKEL (reference sequence). The CDR3 has 14 residues. CDR3 protein: CASSGTSGSYEQYF. The CDR3 DNA reads as TGTGCCAGCAGCGGTACTAGCGGTTCCTACGAGCAGTACTTC.